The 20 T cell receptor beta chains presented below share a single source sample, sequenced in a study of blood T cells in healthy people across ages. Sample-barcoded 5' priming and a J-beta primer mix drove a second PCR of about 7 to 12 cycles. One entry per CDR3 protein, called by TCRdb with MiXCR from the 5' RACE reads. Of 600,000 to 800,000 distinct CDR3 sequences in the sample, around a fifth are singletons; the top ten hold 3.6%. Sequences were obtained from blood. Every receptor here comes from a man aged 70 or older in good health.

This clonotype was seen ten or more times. Here the CDR3 reads CASSLQAYNEQFF. The DNA of the CDR3 is TGTGCCAGCAGCCTACAGGCTTACAATGAGCAGTTCTTC. The J gene is TRBJ2-1, the V gene TRBV14; possible D gene TRBD1, 5 bases. The V end was cut by 4 bases, the J end by 4 bases, with 8 bases between. This CDR3 has 13 amino acids. In germline, CDR1 is SGHDN, CDR2 FVKESK.

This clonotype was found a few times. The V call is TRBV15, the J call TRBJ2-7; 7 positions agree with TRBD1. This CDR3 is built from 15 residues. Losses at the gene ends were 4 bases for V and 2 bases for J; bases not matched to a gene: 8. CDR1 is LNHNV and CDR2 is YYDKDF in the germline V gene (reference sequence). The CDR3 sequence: CATSKKTGPTYEQYF. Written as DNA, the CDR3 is TGTGCCACCAGCAAGAAGACAGGGCCGACCTACGAGCAGTACTTC.

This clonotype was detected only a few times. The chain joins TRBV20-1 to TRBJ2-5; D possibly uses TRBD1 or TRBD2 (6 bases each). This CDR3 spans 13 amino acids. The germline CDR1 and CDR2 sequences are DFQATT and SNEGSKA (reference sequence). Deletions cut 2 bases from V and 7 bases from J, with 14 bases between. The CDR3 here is CSARSGHRVTQYF. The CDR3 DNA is TGCAGTGCTAGAAGCGGGCACAGGGTGACCCAGTACTTC.

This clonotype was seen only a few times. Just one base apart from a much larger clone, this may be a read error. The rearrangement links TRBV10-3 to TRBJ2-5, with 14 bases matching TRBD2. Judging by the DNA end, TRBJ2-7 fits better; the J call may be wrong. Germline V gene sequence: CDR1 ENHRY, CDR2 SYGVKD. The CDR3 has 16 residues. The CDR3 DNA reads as TGTGCCATCAGTGAGGGGACTAGCGGGAGTCCCCGCGAGCAGTACTTC. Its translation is CAISEGTSGSPREQYF.

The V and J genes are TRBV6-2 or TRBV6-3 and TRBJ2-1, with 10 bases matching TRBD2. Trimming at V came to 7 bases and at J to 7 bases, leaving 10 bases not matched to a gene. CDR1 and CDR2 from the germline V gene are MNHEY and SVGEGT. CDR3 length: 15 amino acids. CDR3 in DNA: TGTGCCAGCAACAAGCGGGAGGGCCCTCGGAATGAGCAGTTCTTC. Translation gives CASNKREGPRNEQFF.

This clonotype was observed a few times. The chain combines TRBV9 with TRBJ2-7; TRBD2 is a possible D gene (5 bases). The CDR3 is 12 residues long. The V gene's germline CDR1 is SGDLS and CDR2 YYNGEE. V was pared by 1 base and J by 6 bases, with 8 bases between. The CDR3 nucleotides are TGTGCCAGCAGCGTATTCGCGGGCGAGCAGTACTTC. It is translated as CASSVFAGEQYF.

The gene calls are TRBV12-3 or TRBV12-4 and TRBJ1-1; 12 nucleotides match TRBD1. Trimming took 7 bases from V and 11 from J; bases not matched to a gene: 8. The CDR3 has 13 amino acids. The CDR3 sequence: CASKPGQGAQAFF. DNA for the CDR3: TGTGCCAGCAAACCGGGACAGGGGGCGCAGGCTTTCTTT.

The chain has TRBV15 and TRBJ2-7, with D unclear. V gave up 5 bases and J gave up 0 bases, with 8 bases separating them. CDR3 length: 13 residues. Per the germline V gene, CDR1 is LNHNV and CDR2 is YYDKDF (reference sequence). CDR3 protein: CATSVGYSYEQYF. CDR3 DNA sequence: TGTGCCACCAGCGTAGGTTACTCCTACGAGCAGTACTTC. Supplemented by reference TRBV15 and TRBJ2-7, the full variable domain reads DAMVIQNPRYQVTQFGKPVTLSCSQTLNHNVMYWYQQKSSQAPKLLFHYYDKDFNNEADTPDNFQSRRPNTSFCFLDIRSPGLGDTAMYLCATSVGYSYEQYFGPGTRLTVT.

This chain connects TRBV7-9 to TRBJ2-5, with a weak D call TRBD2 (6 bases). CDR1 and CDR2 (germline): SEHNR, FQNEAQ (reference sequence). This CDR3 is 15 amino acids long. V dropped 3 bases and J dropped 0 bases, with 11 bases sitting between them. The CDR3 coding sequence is TGTGCCAGCAGCTTCGGGACTTTGTACCAAGAGACCCAGTACTTC. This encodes CASSFGTLYQETQYF.

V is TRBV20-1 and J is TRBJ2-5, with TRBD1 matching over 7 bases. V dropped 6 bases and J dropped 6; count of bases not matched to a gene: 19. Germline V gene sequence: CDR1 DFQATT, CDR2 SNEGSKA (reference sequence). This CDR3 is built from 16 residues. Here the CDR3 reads CSAFYEQGPHWKTQYF. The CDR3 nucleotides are TGCAGTGCCTTCTATGAACAGGGGCCGCACTGGAAGACCCAGTACTTC.

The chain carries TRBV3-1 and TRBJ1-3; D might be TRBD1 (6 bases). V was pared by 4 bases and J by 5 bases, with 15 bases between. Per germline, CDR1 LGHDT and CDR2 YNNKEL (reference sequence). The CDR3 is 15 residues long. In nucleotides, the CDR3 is TGTGCCAGCAGCCGTTCAGGGGTTGAAAGAAACACCATATATTTT. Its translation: CASSRSGVERNTIYF.

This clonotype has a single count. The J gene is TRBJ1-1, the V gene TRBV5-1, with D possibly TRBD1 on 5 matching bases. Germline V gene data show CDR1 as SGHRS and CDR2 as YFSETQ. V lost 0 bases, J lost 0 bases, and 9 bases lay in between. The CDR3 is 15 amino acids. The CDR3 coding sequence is TGCGCCAGCAGCTTGGATCCAGGGTTGAACACTGAAGCTTTCTTT. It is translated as CASSLDPGLNTEAFF.

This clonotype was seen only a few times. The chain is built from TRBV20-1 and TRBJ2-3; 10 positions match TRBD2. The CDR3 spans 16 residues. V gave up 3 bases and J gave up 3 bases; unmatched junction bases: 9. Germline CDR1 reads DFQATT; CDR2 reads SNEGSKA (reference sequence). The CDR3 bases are TGCAGTGCTAGCCTAAGCGGGAGGGCCGTGACAGATACGCAGTATTTT. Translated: CSASLSGRAVTDTQYF.

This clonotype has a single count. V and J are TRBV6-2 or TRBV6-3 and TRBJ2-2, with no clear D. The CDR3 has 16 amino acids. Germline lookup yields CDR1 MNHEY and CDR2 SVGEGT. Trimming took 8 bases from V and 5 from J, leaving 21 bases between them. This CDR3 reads CASAGRVSYLTGELFF. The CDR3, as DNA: TGTGCCAGCGCCGGAAGGGTGTCATACCTTACCGGGGAGCTGTTTTTT.

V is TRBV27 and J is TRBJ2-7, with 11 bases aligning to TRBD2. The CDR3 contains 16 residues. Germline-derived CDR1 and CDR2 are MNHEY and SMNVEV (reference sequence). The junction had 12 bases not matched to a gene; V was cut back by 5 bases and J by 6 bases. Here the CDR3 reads CASSLPQTSGISEQYF. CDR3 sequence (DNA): TGTGCCAGCAGTCTACCCCAGACTAGCGGGATTAGCGAGCAGTACTTC.

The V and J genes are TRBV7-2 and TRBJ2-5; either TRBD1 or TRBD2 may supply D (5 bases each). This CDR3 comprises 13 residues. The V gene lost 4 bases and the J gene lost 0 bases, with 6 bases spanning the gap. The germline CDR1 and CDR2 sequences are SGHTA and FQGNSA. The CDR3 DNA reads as TGTGCCAGCAGCTGGGGGTACCAAGAGACCCAGTACTTC. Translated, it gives CASSWGYQETQYF.

The CDR3 coding sequence is TGTGCCAGCAGTGCGGGACAGGTCTATCAGCCCCAGCATTTT. Translating it yields CASSAGQVYQPQHF. V gene TRBV6-1 combines with J gene TRBJ1-5, with 8 bases lining up with TRBD1. Germline CDR1 and CDR2: MNHNS and SASEGT. This CDR3 has 14 amino acids. Trimming at V came to 4 bases and at J to 5 bases, leaving 4 bases not matched to a gene.

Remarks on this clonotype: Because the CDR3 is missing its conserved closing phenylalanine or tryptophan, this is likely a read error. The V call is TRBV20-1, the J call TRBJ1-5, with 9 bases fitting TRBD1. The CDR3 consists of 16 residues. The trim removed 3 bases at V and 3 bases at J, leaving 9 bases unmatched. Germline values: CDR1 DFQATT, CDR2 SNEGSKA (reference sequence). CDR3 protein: CSASAGTGTSNQPQHL. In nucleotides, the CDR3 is TGCAGTGCTAGTGCCGGGACAGGGACGTCCAATCAGCCCCAGCATCTT.

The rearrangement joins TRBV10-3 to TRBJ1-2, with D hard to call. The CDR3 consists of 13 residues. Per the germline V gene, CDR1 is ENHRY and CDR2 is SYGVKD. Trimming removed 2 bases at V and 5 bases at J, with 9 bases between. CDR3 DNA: TGTGCCATCAGTGAGCCCGACACTTATGGCTACACCTTC. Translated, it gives CAISEPDTYGYTF.

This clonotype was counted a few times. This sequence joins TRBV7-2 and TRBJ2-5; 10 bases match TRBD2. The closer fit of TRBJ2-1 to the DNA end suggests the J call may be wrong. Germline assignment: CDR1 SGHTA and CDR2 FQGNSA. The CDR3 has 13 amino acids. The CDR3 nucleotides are TGTGCCAGCAGCTCATCTAGCGGGAGCGGGCAGTTCTTC. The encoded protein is CASSSSSGSGQFF.